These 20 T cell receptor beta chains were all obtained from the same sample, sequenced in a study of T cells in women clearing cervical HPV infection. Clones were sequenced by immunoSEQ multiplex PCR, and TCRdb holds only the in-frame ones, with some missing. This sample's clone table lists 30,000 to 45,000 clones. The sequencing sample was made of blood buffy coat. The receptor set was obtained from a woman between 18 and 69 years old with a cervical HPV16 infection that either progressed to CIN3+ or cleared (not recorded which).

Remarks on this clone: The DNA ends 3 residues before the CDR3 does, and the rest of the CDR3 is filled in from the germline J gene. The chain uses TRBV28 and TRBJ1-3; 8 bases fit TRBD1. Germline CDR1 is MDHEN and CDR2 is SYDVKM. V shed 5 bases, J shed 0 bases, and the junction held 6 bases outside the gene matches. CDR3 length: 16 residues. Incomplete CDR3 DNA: TGTGCCAGCAGTCCCGGGACAGGAGCCTCTGGAAACACC. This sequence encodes CASSPGTGASGNT. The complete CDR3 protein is CASSPGTGASGNTIYF.

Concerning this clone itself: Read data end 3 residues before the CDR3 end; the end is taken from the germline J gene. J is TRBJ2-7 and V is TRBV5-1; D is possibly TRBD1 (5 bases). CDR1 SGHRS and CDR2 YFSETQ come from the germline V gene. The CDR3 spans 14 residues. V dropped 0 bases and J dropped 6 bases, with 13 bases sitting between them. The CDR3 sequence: CASSLGGHGAEQYF. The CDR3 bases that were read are TGCGCCAGCAGCTTGGGGGGCCATGGGGCCGAG.

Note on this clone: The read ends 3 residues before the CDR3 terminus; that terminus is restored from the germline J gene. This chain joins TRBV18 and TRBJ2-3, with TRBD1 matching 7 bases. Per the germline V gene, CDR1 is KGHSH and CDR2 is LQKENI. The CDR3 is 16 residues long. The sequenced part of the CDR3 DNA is TGTGCCAGCTCCCGGGCGACACAGGGGTCAGGTCAGCCG. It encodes CASSRATQGSGQP. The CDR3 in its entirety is CASSRATQGSGQPQYF.

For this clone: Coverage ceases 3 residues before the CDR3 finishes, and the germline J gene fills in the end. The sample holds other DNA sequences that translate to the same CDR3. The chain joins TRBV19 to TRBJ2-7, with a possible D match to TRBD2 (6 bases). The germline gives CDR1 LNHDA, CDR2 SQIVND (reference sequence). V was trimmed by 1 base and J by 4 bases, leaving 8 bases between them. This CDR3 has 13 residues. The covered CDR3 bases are TGTGCCAGTAGTATAGGGCGGGGATACGAG. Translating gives CASSIGRGYE. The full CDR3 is CASSIGRGYEQYF.

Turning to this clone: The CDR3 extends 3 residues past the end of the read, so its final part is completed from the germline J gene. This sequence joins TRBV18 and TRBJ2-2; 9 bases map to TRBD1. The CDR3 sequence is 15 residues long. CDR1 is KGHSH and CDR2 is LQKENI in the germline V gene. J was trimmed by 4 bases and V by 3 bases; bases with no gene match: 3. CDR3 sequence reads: CASSPRTGATGELFF. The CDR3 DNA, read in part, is TGTGCCAGCTCACCCCGGACAGGGGCCACCGGGGAG. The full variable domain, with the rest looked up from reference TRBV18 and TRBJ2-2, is NAGVMQNPRHLVRRRGQEARLRCSPMKGHSHVYWYRQLPEEGLKFMVYLQKENIIDESGMPKERFSAEFPKEGPSILRIQQVVRGDSAAYFCASSPRTGATGELFFGEGSRLTVL.

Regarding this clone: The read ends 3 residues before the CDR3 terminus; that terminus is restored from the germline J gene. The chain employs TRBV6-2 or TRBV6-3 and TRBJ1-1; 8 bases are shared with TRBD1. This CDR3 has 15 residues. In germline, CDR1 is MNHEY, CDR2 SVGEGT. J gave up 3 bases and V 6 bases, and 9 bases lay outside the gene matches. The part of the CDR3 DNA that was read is TGTGCCAGCAGACCCAGACAGGGGAGGGACACTGAA. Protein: CASRPRQGRDTE. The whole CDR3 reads CASRPRQGRDTEAFF.

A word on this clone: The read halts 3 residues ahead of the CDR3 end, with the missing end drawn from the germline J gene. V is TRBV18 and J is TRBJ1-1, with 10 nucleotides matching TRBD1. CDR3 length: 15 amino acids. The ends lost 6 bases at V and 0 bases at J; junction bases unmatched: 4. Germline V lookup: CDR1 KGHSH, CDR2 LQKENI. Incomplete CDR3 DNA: TGTGCCAGCTCGCCCGGGACAGGGGTGAACACTGAA. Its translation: CASSPGTGVNTE. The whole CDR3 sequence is CASSPGTGVNTEAFF.

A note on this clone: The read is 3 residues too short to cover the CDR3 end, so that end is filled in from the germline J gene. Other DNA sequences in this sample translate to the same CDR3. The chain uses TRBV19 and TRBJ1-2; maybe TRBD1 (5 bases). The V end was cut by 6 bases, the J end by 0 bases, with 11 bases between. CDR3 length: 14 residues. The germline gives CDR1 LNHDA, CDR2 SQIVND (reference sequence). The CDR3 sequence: CASRTDNSNYGYTF. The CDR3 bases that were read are TGTGCCAGTAGGACAGACAATTCTAACTATGGC.

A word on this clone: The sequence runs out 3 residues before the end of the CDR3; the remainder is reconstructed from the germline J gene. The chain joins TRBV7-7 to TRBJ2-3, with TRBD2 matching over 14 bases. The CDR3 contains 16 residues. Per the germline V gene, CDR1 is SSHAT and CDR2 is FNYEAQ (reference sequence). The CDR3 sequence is CASSGTSGGDQETQYF. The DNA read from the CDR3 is TGTGCCAGCAGCGGGACTAGCGGGGGAGACCAAGAGACG.

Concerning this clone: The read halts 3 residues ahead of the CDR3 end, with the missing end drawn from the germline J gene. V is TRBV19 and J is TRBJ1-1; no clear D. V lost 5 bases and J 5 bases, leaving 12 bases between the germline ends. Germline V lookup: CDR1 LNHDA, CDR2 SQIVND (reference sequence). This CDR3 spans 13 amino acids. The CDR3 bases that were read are TGTGCCAGTAGTCCAGACCTGCGGACTGAA. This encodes CASSPDLRTE. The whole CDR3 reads CASSPDLRTEAFF.

CDR3 in amino acids: CSARGQEGSYEQYF. The covered CDR3 bases are TGCAGTGCTAGAGGACAGGAGGGCTCCTACGAG. This chain joins TRBV20-1 and TRBJ2-7; either TRBD1 or TRBD2 may fit D (6 bases each). The read stops 3 residues short of the end of the CDR3; the missing end is completed from the germline J gene. This CDR3 spans 14 amino acids. Germline V lookup: CDR1 DFQATT, CDR2 SNEGSKA (reference sequence). The germline V and J ends were trimmed by 1 base and 0 bases, with 10 bases remaining between them.

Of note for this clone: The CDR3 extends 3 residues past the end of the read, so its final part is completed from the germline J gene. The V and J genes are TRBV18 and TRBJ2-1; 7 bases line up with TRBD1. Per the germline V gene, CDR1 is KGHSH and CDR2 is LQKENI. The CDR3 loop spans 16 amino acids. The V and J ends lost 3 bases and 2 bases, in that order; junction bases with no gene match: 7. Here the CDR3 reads CASSPRTGDPYNEQFF. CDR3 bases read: TGTGCCAGCTCACCCCGAACAGGGGATCCCTACAATGAG.

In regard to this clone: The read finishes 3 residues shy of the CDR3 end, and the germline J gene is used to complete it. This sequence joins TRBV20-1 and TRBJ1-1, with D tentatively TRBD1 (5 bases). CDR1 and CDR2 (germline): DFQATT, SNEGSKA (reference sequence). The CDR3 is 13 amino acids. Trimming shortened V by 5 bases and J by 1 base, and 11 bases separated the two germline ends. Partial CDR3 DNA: TGCAGTGCTTCCAGGGACTGGAACACTGAA. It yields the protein CSASRDWNTE. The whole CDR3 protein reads CSASRDWNTEAFF.

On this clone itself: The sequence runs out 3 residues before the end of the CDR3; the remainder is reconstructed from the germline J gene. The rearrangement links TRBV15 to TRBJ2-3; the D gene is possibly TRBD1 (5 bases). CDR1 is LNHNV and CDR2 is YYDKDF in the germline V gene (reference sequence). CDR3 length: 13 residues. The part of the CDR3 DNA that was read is TGTGCCACCAGCAGAGTGGGGCAGGAGACG. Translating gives CATSRVGQET. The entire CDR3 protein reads CATSRVGQETQYF.

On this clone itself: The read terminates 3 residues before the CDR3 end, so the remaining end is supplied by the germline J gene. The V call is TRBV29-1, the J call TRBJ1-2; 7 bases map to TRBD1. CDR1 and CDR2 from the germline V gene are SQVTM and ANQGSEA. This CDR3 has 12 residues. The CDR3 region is CSVGQGINDYTF. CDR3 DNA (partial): TGCAGCGTTGGACAGGGTATCAATGAC.

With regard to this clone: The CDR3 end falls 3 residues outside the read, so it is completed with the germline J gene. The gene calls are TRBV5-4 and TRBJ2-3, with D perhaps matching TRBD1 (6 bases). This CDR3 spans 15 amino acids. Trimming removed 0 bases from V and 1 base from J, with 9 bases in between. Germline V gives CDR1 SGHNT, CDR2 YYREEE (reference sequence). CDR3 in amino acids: CASSLDRQGTDTQYF. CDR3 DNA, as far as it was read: TGTGCCAGCAGCTTGGATCGACAGGGCACAGATACG. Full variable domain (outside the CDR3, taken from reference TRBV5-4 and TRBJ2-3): ETGVTQSPTHLIKTRGQQVTLRCSSQSGHNTVSWYQQALGQGPQFIFQYYREEENGRGNFPPRFSGLQFPNYSSELNVNALELDDSALYLCASSLDRQGTDTQYFGPGTRLTVL.

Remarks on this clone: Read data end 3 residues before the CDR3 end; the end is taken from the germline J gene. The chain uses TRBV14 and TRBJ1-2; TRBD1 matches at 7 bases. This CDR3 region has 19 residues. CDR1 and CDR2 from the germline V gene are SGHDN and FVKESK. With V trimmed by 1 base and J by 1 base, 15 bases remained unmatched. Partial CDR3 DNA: TGTGCCAGCAGCCAAGGGTGGACAGGCATCAATCCCGTTAACTATGGC. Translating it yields CASSQGWTGINPVNYG. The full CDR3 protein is CASSQGWTGINPVNYGYTF.

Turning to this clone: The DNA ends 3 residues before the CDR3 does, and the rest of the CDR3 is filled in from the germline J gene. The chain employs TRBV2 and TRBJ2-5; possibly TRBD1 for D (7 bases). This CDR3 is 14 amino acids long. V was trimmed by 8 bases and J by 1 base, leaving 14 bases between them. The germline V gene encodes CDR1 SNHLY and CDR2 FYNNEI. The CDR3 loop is CASRVRDSQETQYF. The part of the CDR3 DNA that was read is TGTGCCAGCCGGGTGCGGGACAGCCAAGAGACC.

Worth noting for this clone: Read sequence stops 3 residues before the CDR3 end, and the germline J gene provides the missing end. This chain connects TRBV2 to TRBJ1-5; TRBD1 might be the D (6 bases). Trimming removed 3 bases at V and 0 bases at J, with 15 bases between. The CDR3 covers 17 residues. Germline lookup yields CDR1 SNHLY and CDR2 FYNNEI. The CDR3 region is CASSEVDRLDSNQPQHF. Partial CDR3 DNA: TGTGCCAGCAGTGAGGTTGACAGGTTAGATAGCAATCAGCCC.

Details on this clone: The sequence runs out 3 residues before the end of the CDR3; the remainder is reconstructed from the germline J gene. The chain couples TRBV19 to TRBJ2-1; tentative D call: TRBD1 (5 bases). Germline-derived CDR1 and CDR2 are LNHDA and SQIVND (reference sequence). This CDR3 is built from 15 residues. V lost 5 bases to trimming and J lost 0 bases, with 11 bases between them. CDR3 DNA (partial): TGTGCCAGTAGTCAGGGCCTAAGCTCCTACAATGAG. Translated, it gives CASSQGLSSYNE. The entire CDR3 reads CASSQGLSSYNEQFF.